This passage covers 23 T cell receptor beta chains from one sample sequenced in a study of CD8 T cells in ankylosing spondylitis. TCRdb ran MiXCR on the 5' RACE reads and lists one entry per CDR3 protein. The sample yields around 300,000 distinct CDR3 sequences, roughly 20% seen once. Sequenced input: blood, either unsorted or a sorted T cell fraction (not recorded which). The receptors were gathered from a female donor with ankylosing spondylitis or in good health (not recorded which).

In this sample, this clonotype turned up a few times. The chain couples TRBV6-5 to TRBJ2-1; no definite D call. Germline CDR1 and CDR2: MNHEY and SVGAGI. Trimming removed 2 bases from V and 6 bases from J, with 14 bases in between. CDR3 length equals 15 residues. CDR3 residues: CASSYRGAPSNEQFF. DNA of the CDR3: TGTGCCAGCAGTTACCGCGGTGCCCCCTCCAATGAGCAGTTCTTC.

This clonotype has only a few counts. The CDR3 sequence: CSAKLALEQFF. DNA for the CDR3: TGCAGTGCTAAACTAGCGTTAGAGCAGTTCTTC. The V gene is TRBV20-1, the J gene TRBJ2-1, with TRBD2 matching 7 bases. With 4 bases clipped from V and 10 bases from J, the junction kept 4 bases outside the gene matches. Germline-derived CDR1 and CDR2 are DFQATT and SNEGSKA (reference sequence). This CDR3 spans 11 amino acids.

The rearrangement uses TRBV10-3 and TRBJ2-3; 14 nucleotides match TRBD2. Germline CDR1 reads ENHRY; CDR2 reads SYGVKD. Germline trimming cut 9 bases from V and 4 bases from J; bases unmatched to any gene: 3. The CDR3 sequence is 14 residues long. The CDR3 DNA follows: TGTGCCATAGGGACTAGCGGGAGTGCAGATACGCAGTATTTT. Protein product: CAIGTSGSADTQYF.

This clonotype showed up just a few times. The rearrangement joins TRBV20-1 to TRBJ2-1; the D gene is possibly TRBD2 (5 bases). This CDR3 region has 13 residues. Trimming took 1 base from V and 9 from J, leaving 13 bases between them. The germline V gene encodes CDR1 DFQATT and CDR2 SNEGSKA (reference sequence). The CDR3 DNA sequence: TGCAGTGCTAGAGTTTGGACTTGGGGTGAGCAGTTCTTC. It encodes CSARVWTWGEQFF.

CDR3: CASSPKLDYEQYF. Written as DNA, the CDR3 is TGTGCCAGCTCACCAAAGTTAGACTACGAGCAGTACTTC. The chain joins TRBV18 to TRBJ2-7; D gene uncertain. This CDR3 contains 13 residues. V was shortened by 2 bases and J by 3 bases, with 8 bases between the two germline ends. Germline V gene data show CDR1 as KGHSH and CDR2 as LQKENI. Based on the CDR3 plus reference TRBV18 and TRBJ2-7, the full variable domain is NAGVMQNPRHLVRRRGQEARLRCSPMKGHSHVYWYRQLPEEGLKFMVYLQKENIIDESGMPKERFSAEFPKEGPSILRIQQVVRGDSAAYFCASSPKLDYEQYFGPGTRLTVT.

V gene TRBV20-1 combines with J gene TRBJ2-2, with D possibly TRBD1 on 8 matching bases. CDR1 and CDR2 from the germline V gene are DFQATT and SNEGSKA (reference sequence). V shed 7 bases and J shed 4 bases, with 19 bases lying between them. This CDR3 contains 15 residues. The CDR3 DNA sequence: TGCAGTGGTGAAGCGGGGACAGGACGCACCGGGGAGCTGTTTTTT. Protein: CSGEAGTGRTGELFF.

The V and J genes are TRBV24-1 and TRBJ1-5; 8 bases are a match to TRBD1. The CDR3 length is 15 residues. Germline assignment: CDR1 KGHDR and CDR2 SFDVKD. Trimming removed 6 bases from V and 0 bases from J; junction bases left unmatched: 3. The CDR3 sequence is CATSLGTGSNQPQHF. In DNA, the CDR3 is TGTGCCACCAGTTTGGGGACAGGTAGCAATCAGCCCCAGCATTTT.

The chain combines TRBV18 with TRBJ1-6; unclear D gene. This CDR3 comprises 13 residues. Trimming stripped 3 bases from V and 10 bases from J, with 10 bases between. Germline V gives CDR1 KGHSH, CDR2 LQKENI. CDR3 in amino acids: CASSPGVESPLHF. Here the CDR3 DNA reads TGTGCCAGCTCACCTGGGGTCGAGTCACCCCTCCACTTT.

CDR3 bases: TGCAGTGCTAGCTCAGGGGGAGGAAACACCATATATTTT. This gives the protein CSASSGGGNTIYF. This chain joins TRBV20-1 and TRBJ1-3; the match to TRBD1 covers 7 bases. V dropped 3 bases and J dropped 4; count of bases not matched to a gene: 3. This CDR3 spans 13 amino acids. Germline values: CDR1 DFQATT, CDR2 SNEGSKA (reference sequence).

This clonotype came up a few times. This chain uses TRBV12-3 or TRBV12-4 with TRBJ1-2, with D unresolved. V was shortened by 3 bases and J by 4 bases, with 12 bases between the two germline ends. The CDR3 is made up of 14 amino acids. The CDR3 region has the DNA TGTGCCAGCAGTTTCGAAATCAGCGGCTATGGCTACACCTTC. Translation: CASSFEISGYGYTF.

This rearrangement joins TRBV7-6 to TRBJ2-1; D perhaps matches TRBD2 (6 bases). Per the germline V gene, CDR1 is SGHVS and CDR2 is FNYEAQ. The CDR3 covers 17 residues. Trimming took off 2 bases at V and 4 bases at J, with 18 bases between the two ends. CDR3 loop: CASSLRTAGTQYNEQFF. The DNA for the CDR3 is TGTGCCAGCAGCTTAAGGACTGCGGGAACCCAATACAATGAGCAGTTCTTC.

This clonotype was detected only a few times. The rearrangement links TRBV2 to TRBJ1-3; D is ambiguous. The CDR3 is made up of 13 amino acids. Trimming shortened V by 7 bases and J by 2 bases, and 9 bases separated the two germline ends. Per the germline V gene, CDR1 is SNHLY and CDR2 is FYNNEI. The CDR3 nucleotides read TGTGCCAGCAAAGGTCAGACTGGAAACACCATATATTTT. Its protein product is CASKGQTGNTIYF.

This clonotype appeared a few times. This sequence joins TRBV5-1 and TRBJ1-2; maybe TRBD1 (5 bases). The germline CDR1 and CDR2 sequences are SGHRS and YFSETQ. V was shortened by 4 bases and J by 2 bases, with 12 bases between the two germline ends. The CDR3 is made up of 14 amino acids. Here the CDR3 reads CASSPDSLNYGYTF. The CDR3, as DNA: TGCGCCAGCAGCCCCGACAGTCTAAACTATGGCTACACCTTC.

V gene TRBV20-1 combines with J gene TRBJ2-7; tentatively, D is TRBD1 (5 bases). V shed 5 bases and J shed 4 bases, with 9 bases lying between them. CDR3 length: 11 amino acids. The V gene's germline CDR1 is DFQATT and CDR2 SNEGSKA (reference sequence). CDR3 nucleotides: TGCAGTGCTCCCCGACAGTACGAGCAGTACTTC. The encoded protein is CSAPRQYEQYF.

The table lists this clonotype with a few counts. This chain links TRBV20-1 with TRBJ1-3, with D possibly being TRBD1 (5 bases). The germline V gene encodes CDR1 DFQATT and CDR2 SNEGSKA (reference sequence). V was cut by 2 bases and J by 0 bases, with 14 bases left in between. This CDR3 region has 16 residues. CDR3 amino acids: CSARPGILSSGNTIYF. The CDR3 DNA sequence: TGCAGTGCTAGACCAGGGATCCTAAGCTCTGGAAACACCATATATTTT.

The chain carries TRBV20-1 and TRBJ2-1; 11 bases map to TRBD2. Germline V gene lookup returns CDR1 DFQATT and CDR2 SNEGSKA (reference sequence). CDR3 length: 17 residues. Trimming at V came to 1 base and at J to 2 bases, leaving 7 bases not matched to a gene. The CDR3 protein is CSARGRGLAVPYNEQFF. Here the CDR3 DNA reads TGCAGTGCTAGAGGAAGGGGACTAGCGGTCCCCTACAATGAGCAGTTCTTC.

This clonotype was picked up many times. V usage is TRBV24-1 and J usage is TRBJ2-1; 14 bases are shared with TRBD2. J gave up 8 bases and V 9 bases, and 8 bases lay outside the gene matches. Germline CDR1 KGHDR, CDR2 SFDVKD. The CDR3 is made up of 15 amino acids. The CDR3 protein is CATAPGTSGSHEQFF. In DNA, the CDR3 is TGTGCCACCGCCCCCGGGACTAGCGGGAGTCATGAGCAGTTCTTC.

The DNA of the CDR3 is TGTGCCAGCAGTTTATCGAACCCCGGGAGGGAAGAGACCCAGTACTTC. Amino acid sequence: CASSLSNPGREETQYF. This chain connects TRBV28 to TRBJ2-5, with 8 bases matching TRBD2. The CDR3 consists of 16 residues. From germline, CDR1 is MDHEN and CDR2 SYDVKM. V gave up 1 base and J gave up 3 bases; unmatched junction bases: 7.

The chain links TRBV20-1 to TRBJ2-7; 13 bases agree with TRBD2. V trimming: 4 bases; J trimming: 7 bases; junction bases outside the gene matches: 10. The CDR3 consists of 15 residues. Germline V gives CDR1 DFQATT, CDR2 SNEGSKA (reference sequence). Written as DNA, the CDR3 is TGCAGTGCTAACCCCGGGACTAGCGGGGCCGGGGAGCAGTACTTC. It is translated as CSANPGTSGAGEQYF.

About this clonotype itself: Compared with germline, one end of the junction differs, possibly owing to a read error. The CDR3 protein is CASTPDHQGAGYIRYF. The CDR3 DNA reads TGTGCCAGCACTCCCGATCACCAGGGGGCTGGTTACATTCGGTACTTC. The rearrangement joins TRBV12-3 or TRBV12-4 to TRBJ2-4; 8 positions match TRBD1. The CDR3 is made up of 16 amino acids.

This clonotype was counted only a few times. The chain couples TRBV29-1 to TRBJ2-5, with 8 bases lining up with TRBD1. The CDR3 runs 12 residues. The germline V gene has CDR1 SQVTM and CDR2 ANQGSEA. V was pared by 7 bases and J by 5 bases, with 6 bases of the junction left unmatched. The CDR3 protein is CSARTGMETQYF. In DNA form, the CDR3 reads TGCAGCGCTAGGACAGGGATGGAGACCCAGTACTTC.

This clonotype has a handful of counts. The chain's CDR3 is CASSMSGSVDTEAFF. DNA of the CDR3: TGCGCCAGCAGCATGTCGGGCTCAGTGGACACTGAAGCTTTCTTT. V gene TRBV5-1 combines with J gene TRBJ1-1, with unresolved D. The V end lost 4 bases, the J end lost 3 bases, and 16 bases lay between the germline ends. The CDR3 has 15 residues. Per germline, CDR1 SGHRS and CDR2 YFSETQ.

There are many counts of this clonotype. This chain uses TRBV20-1 with TRBJ2-1; 7 nucleotides agree with TRBD1. The CDR3 sequence is 15 residues long. Trimming took 4 bases from V and 5 from J; bases not matched to a gene: 11. Germline V gene sequence: CDR1 DFQATT, CDR2 SNEGSKA (reference sequence). In DNA, the CDR3 is TGCAGTGCTACCGAGGTGGACAGGTTGGACAATGAGCAGTTCTTC. Its protein is CSATEVDRLDNEQFF.